This TCR beta chain appears in the sequencing data of a study of blood T cell repertoires in COVID-19. The J segment lost 3 bases and the V segment lost 1 base, leaving 4 bases of the junction unmatched. CDR1 and CDR2 (germline): MNHEY, SVGAGI. This CDR3 region has 16 residues. Produced via immunoSEQ multiplex PCR; TCRdb's table is partial and in-frame only. The sample holds fewer than 250,000 clones, around 84% seen once. The chain is built from TRBV6-5 and TRBJ2-1; 9 bases line up with TRBD1. What was sequenced was PBMCs or T cells enriched from blood (not recorded which). The sequence derives from a woman between 25 and 40 years old who had recovered from COVID-19. CDR3 in DNA: TGTGCCAGCAGTTACTTGACAGGGGGTAGCTACAATGAGCAGTTCTTC. The encoded protein is CASSYLTGGSYNEQFF.